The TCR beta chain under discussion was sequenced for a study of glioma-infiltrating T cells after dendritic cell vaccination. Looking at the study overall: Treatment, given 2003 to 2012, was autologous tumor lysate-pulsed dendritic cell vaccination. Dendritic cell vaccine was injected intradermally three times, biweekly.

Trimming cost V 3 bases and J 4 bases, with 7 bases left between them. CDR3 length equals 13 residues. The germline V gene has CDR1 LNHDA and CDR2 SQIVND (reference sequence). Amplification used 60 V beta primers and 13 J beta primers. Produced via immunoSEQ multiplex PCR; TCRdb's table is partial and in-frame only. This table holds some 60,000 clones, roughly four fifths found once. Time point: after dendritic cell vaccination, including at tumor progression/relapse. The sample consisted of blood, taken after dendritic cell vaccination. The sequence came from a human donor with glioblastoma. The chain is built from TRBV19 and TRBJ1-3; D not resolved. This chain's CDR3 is CASSIEGGNTIYF. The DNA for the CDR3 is TGTGCCAGTAGTATCGAGGGAGGAAACACCATATATTTT.